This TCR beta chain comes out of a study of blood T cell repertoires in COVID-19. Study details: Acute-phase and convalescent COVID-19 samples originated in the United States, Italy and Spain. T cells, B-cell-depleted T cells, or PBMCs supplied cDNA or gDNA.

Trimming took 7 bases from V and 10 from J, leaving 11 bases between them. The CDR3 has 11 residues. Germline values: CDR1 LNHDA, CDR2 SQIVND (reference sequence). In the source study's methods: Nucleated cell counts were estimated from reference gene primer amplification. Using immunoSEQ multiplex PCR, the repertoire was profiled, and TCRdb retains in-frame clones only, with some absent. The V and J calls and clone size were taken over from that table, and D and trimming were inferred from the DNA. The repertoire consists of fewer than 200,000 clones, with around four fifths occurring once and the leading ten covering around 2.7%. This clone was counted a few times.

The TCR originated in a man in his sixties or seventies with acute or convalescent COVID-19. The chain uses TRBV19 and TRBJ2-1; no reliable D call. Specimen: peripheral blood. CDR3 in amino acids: CASTLLPEQFF. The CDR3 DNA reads TGTGCCAGTACACTCCTGCCAGAGCAGTTCTTC.